This T cell receptor (beta chain) was sequenced in a study of blood T cell repertoires in COVID-19. For the study at large: Whether acute or convalescent, the COVID-19 samples came from the United States, Italy and Spain. T cells, B-cell-depleted T cells, or PBMCs provided the cDNA or gDNA that served as material.

Under the authors' procedure: The assay estimated nucleated cells by amplifying reference gene primers. Some clones are missing from TCRdb's copy, which holds only in-frame ones; the method was immunoSEQ multiplex PCR. V, J and clone size are those of that table, while D and trimming were read from the DNA. The sample has over 100,000 clones; less than 85% are singletons. This CDR3 region has 15 residues. Deletions cut 4 bases from V and 4 bases from J, with 16 bases between. From germline, CDR1 is MGHRA and CDR2 YSYEKL. This receptor was obtained from a human donor in a cohort sampled during active or convalescent COVID-19. The sequenced sample consisted of peripheral blood. The gene calls are TRBV4-1 and TRBJ2-5, with D perhaps TRBD1 (6 bases). The CDR3 coding sequence is TGCGCCAGCAGCCGCGTGCCAGGGGAAGGAGAGACCCAGTACTTC. It codes for CASSRVPGEGETQYF.